This T cell receptor beta chain is drawn from a study of ipilimumab plus nivolumab after autologous stem cell transplantation. General study results and limits: The authors say TCR, Treg and microbiome findings warrant further study.

Ipilimumab, 1 mg/kg, started 14 to 28 days after autologous transplant. This clone was detected only a few times. Its specificity is not known. Assay: immunoSEQ multiplex PCR; the TCRdb copy retains only in-frame clones and omits some. The data hold tens of thousands of clones, with 80% to 95% observed a single time. The V and J ends lost 3 bases and 5 bases respectively, with 14 bases between them. The CDR3 runs to 14 residues. Germline V CDR1 and CDR2: SGDLS, YYNGEE. The TCR comes from a male donor with multiple myeloma. The gene calls are TRBV9 and TRBJ1-2; D not certain. The source material was PBMCs, sampled in a trial of ipilimumab plus nivolumab as post-transplant consolidation. The CDR3 coding sequence is TGTGCCAGCAGCGCCGGCCTTAGCCGTTATGGCTACACCTTC. This gives the protein CASSAGLSRYGYTF.